This T cell receptor beta chain is drawn from a study of T cells in Graves' hyperthyroidism and ophthalmopathy. Notes on the study in general: Separation of ophthalmopathy from stable hyperthyroidism was achieved by a 13 V-J model.

In the case of this clonotype: As yet, its antigen is unknown.

The CDR3 contains 15 residues. Trimming took off 5 bases at V and 4 bases at J, with 14 bases between the two ends. CDR1 and CDR2 from the germline V gene are SNHLY and FYNNEI. RNA transcripts were the template for amplifying TCR beta CDR3 regions. TCR CDR3 underwent first-round RT-PCR with the HTBI primer set. TCRdb ran MiXCR on the multiplex PCR reads and lists one entry per CDR3 protein. This table has about 600,000 distinct CDR3 sequences, 15% to 20% appearing once. The sequence was collected from a woman in her thirties or forties with Graves' ophthalmopathy. The chain couples TRBV2 to TRBJ2-2; possibly TRBD1 for D (5 bases). The sample comprised blood. The CDR3 DNA reads TGTGCCAGCAGTTCAATGGGGCTTCCCACCGGGGAGCTGTTTTTT. Its translation: CASSSMGLPTGELFF.